These T cell receptor beta chains were read from a single sample in a study of T cells in Graves' hyperthyroidism and ophthalmopathy. One entry per CDR3 protein results from TCRdb running MiXCR on the multiplex PCR reads. The sample has 480,000 or so distinct CDR3 sequences, 46% seen once. Sample: peripheral blood or thyroid tissue (not recorded which). Every receptor here comes from an adult woman with Graves' disease, either hyperthyroidism or ophthalmopathy (not recorded which). The CDR3 runs from the conserved cysteine through the conserved F or W. Each record gives: clone size, J gene, V gene, D gene, CDR3 protein, CDR3 DNA. A D gene is named only where the DNA matches it firmly. The size entry is marked missing in some rows and otherwise reads once, few, many or a size class.

size: -
J: TRBJ2-7
V: TRBV5-1
D: -
CDR3: CASSPASDRTYEQYF
DNA: TGCGCCAGCAGCCCTGCGAGTGATCGGACCTACGAGCAGTACTTC

size: -
J: TRBJ1-2
V: TRBV24-1
D: -
CDR3: CATSDPIGSGYTF
DNA: TGTGCCACCAGTGATCCGATCGGGTCTGGCTACACCTTC

size: -
J: TRBJ2-7
V: TRBV29-1
D: TRBD1
CDR3: CSLTGTLYEQYF
DNA: TGCAGCTTGACAGGGACCCTCTACGAGCAGTACTTC

size: many
J: TRBJ2-7
V: TRBV7-9
D: TRBD2
CDR3: CASSLVLGLVLYEQYF
DNA: TGTGCCAGCAGCTTAGTTTTGGGACTAGTGCTCTACGAGCAGTACTTC

size: -
J: TRBJ2-5
V: TRBV20-1
D: TRBD2
CDR3: CSAESPGLAETQYF
DNA: TGCAGTGCTGAATCACCGGGACTAGCAGAGACCCAGTACTTC

size: -
J: TRBJ1-1
V: TRBV18
D: -
CDR3: CASSPIARGTEAFF
DNA: TGTGCCAGCTCACCAATCGCCAGGGGCACTGAAGCTTTCTTT

size: once
J: TRBJ2-7
V: TRBV29-1
D: -
CDR3: CSVGGRGSYEQYF
DNA: TGCAGCGTTGGTGGCAGGGGCTCCTACGAGCAGTACTTC

size: few
J: TRBJ1-1
V: TRBV6-6
D: -
CDR3: CASNEGADEAFF
DNA: TGTGCCAGCAACGAAGGGGCAGACGAAGCTTTCTTT

size: few
J: TRBJ1-1
V: TRBV19
D: -
CDR3: CASSPGMNFFEAFF
DNA: TGTGCCAGCAGCCCCGGGATGAACTTTTTTGAAGCTTTCTTT

size: -
J: TRBJ2-5
V: TRBV6-5
D: -
CDR3: CASIGLQYF
DNA: TGTGCCAGCATCGGACTCCAGTACTTC

size: few
J: TRBJ2-7
V: TRBV6-6
D: -
CDR3: CASSYSRQGTYEQYF
DNA: TGTGCCAGCAGTTACTCGAGGCAGGGGACCTACGAGCAGTACTTC

size: -
J: TRBJ2-2
V: TRBV20-1
D: -
CDR3: CSARPSSLRGTGELFF
DNA: TGCAGTGCTAGACCCAGCAGTTTGAGGGGTACCGGGGAGCTGTTTTTT

size: -
J: TRBJ2-7
V: TRBV7-2
D: -
CDR3: CASSVGLGSSYEQYF
DNA: TGTGCCAGCAGCGTGGGGCTTGGGAGCTCCTACGAGCAGTACTTC

size: many
J: TRBJ2-7
V: TRBV11-2
D: -
CDR3: CASSLRDGYEQYF
DNA: TGTGCCAGCAGCCTCCGGGACGGCTACGAGCAGTACTTC

size: -
J: TRBJ2-7
V: TRBV7-9
D: -
CDR3: CATREGGTVYEQYF
DNA: TGTGCCACTCGTGAAGGGGGAACAGTGTACGAGCAGTACTTC

size: -
J: TRBJ2-5
V: TRBV20-1
D: -
CDR3: CSAPTRDF
DNA: TGCAGTGCTCCGACCCGGGACTTC

size: many
J: TRBJ2-2
V: TRBV15
D: -
CDR3: CATSLTRELFF
DNA: TGTGCCACCAGCTTGACACGCGAGCTGTTTTTT

size: -
J: TRBJ2-7
V: TRBV5-6
D: -
CDR3: CASYQGSSYEQYF
DNA: TGTGCCAGCTATCAGGGTAGCTCCTACGAGCAGTACTTC

size: -
J: TRBJ2-5
V: TRBV7-9
D: TRBD1
CDR3: CASSLRTGGYQETQYF
DNA: TGTGCCAGCAGCTTAAGGACAGGGGGATACCAAGAGACCCAGTACTTC

size: many
J: TRBJ2-5
V: TRBV20-1
D: TRBD2
CDR3: CSANSLAGVETQYF
DNA: TGCAGTGCTAACTCCCTGGCGGGAGTAGAGACCCAGTACTTC

size: -
J: TRBJ1-1
V: TRBV10-3
D: -
CDR3: CAISEAGSNTEAFF
DNA: TGTGCCATCAGTGAAGCAGGGAGTAACACTGAAGCTTTCTTT

size: few
J: TRBJ1-2
V: TRBV29-1
D: -
CDR3: CSVEDGRKGGGYTF
DNA: TGCAGCGTTGAAGACGGCCGGAAAGGGGGTGGCTACACCTTC

size: -
J: TRBJ2-5
V: TRBV10-3
D: -
CDR3: CAISEDSGQETQYF
DNA: TGTGCCATCAGTGAGGACAGCGGCCAAGAGACCCAGTACTTC

size: -
J: TRBJ2-7
V: TRBV3-1
D: TRBD2
CDR3: CASSQGLAGRLFLEQYF
DNA: TGTGCCAGCAGCCAAGGACTAGCGGGACGACTTTTCCTCGAGCAGTACTTC

size: -
J: TRBJ1-3
V: TRBV9
D: -
CDR3: CASSQGFGNTIYF
DNA: TGTGCCAGCAGCCAGGGGTTCGGAAACACCATATATTTT

size: -
J: TRBJ1-1
V: TRBV30
D: -
CDR3: CAWTRGYTEAFF
DNA: TGTGCCTGGACGCGGGGGTACACTGAAGCTTTCTTT

size: -
J: TRBJ1-4
V: TRBV5-1
D: TRBD1
CDR3: CASSYRTGGPNEKLFF
DNA: TGCGCCAGCAGCTACCGGACAGGGGGACCTAATGAAAAACTGTTTTTT

size: -
J: TRBJ1-3
V: TRBV7-6
D: TRBD1
CDR3: CASSFPGQGILRAGNTVYF
DNA: TGTGCCAGCAGCTTCCCGGGACAGGGCATTTTAAGAGCTGGAAACACCGTATATTTT

size: -
J: TRBJ2-5
V: TRBV4-1
D: TRBD2
CDR3: CASSQMGGAETQYF
DNA: TGCGCCAGCAGCCAGATGGGAGGGGCTGAGACCCAGTACTTC

size: -
J: TRBJ1-4
V: TRBV7-2
D: -
CDR3: CASSSVGTGEKLFF
DNA: TGTGCCAGCAGCTCGGTAGGGACTGGTGAAAAACTGTTTTTT

size: many
J: TRBJ2-6
V: TRBV28
D: -
CDR3: CASSPLRSPSGANVLTF
DNA: TGTGCCAGCAGTCCTCTGCGGTCACCCTCTGGGGCCAACGTCCTGACTTTC

size: many
J: TRBJ2-2
V: TRBV7-7
D: TRBD2
CDR3: CASSPSGNAGELFF
DNA: TGTGCTAGCAGCCCCAGCGGGAACGCCGGGGAGCTGTTTTTT

size: -
J: TRBJ2-1
V: TRBV2
D: TRBD2
CDR3: CASSEVREAEQFF
DNA: TGTGCCAGCAGTGAAGTGCGGGAGGCGGAGCAGTTCTTC

size: -
J: TRBJ1-1
V: TRBV7-2
D: -
CDR3: CASSLVAGLNTEAFF
DNA: TGTGCCAGCAGCTTAGTGGCGGGACTGAACACTGAAGCTTTCTTT

size: many
J: TRBJ2-7
V: TRBV10-2
D: -
CDR3: CASRALDDSLEYEQYF
DNA: TGCGCCAGCAGGGCCCTGGATGACTCCCTTGAGTACGAGCAGTACTTC

size: -
J: TRBJ1-3
V: TRBV19
D: -
CDR3: CASSILSVGNTIYF
DNA: TGTGCCAGTAGTATCTTAAGCGTTGGAAACACCATATATTTT

size: -
J: TRBJ2-2
V: TRBV19
D: -
CDR3: CASSTPGNTGELFF
DNA: TGTGCCAGTAGTACCCCAGGGAACACCGGGGAGCTGTTTTTT

size: -
J: TRBJ2-7
V: TRBV15
D: -
CDR3: CATSSTRNYEQYF
DNA: TGTGCCACCAGCTCCACTAGAAACTACGAGCAGTACTTC

size: -
J: TRBJ1-1
V: TRBV12-3/TRBV12-4
D: -
CDR3: CAREGVVAFF
DNA: TGTGCCAGAGAGGGGGTAGTAGCTTTCTTT

size: -
J: TRBJ1-5
V: TRBV19
D: -
CDR3: CASKEHGQGNQPQHF
DNA: TGTGCCAGTAAAGAACATGGGCAGGGGAATCAGCCCCAGCATTTT

size: -
J: TRBJ2-2
V: TRBV6-5
D: TRBD1
CDR3: CASSYSTSGGRIGELFF
DNA: TGTGCCAGCAGTTACTCGACTTCAGGGGGACGCATCGGGGAGCTGTTTTTT

size: -
J: TRBJ2-2
V: TRBV7-8
D: -
CDR3: CASSSGVIRELFF
DNA: TGTGCCAGCAGCTCTGGGGTCATACGGGAGCTGTTTTTT

size: -
J: TRBJ2-7
V: TRBV15
D: TRBD2
CDR3: CATSRETWAAGGEF
DNA: TGTGCCACCAGCAGAGAGACTTGGGCGGCGGGAGGCGAATTC

size: once
J: TRBJ1-3
V: TRBV5-4
D: -
CDR3: CASSEDSSYGYTIYF
DNA: TGTGCCAGCAGCGAGGACTCGTCCTATGGCTACACCATATATTTT